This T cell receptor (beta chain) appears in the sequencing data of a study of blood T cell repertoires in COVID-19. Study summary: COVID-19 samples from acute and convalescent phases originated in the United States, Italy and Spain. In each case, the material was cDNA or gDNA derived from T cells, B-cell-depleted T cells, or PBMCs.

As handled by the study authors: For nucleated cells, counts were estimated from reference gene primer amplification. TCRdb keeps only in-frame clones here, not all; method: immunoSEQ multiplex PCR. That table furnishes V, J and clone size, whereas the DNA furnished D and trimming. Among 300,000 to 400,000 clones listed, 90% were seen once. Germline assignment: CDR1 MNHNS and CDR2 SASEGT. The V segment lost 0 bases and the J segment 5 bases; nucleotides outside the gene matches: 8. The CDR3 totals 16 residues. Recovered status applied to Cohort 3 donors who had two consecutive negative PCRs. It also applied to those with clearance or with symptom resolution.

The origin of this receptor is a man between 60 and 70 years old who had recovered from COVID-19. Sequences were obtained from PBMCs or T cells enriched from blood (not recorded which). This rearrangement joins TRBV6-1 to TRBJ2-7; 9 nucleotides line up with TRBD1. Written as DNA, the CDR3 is TGTGCCAGCAGTGAAGCAATGGGACAGGGAGTCGACGAGCAGTACTTC. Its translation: CASSEAMGQGVDEQYF.